The 24 T cell receptor beta chains given below trace back to one sample, sequenced in a study of CD8+CD57+ T cells in acquired aplastic anemia. TCR beta VDJ and CDR3 were profiled, and genomic DNA was the template. Using its own MiXCR run on the reads, TCRdb lists one record per CDR3 protein. The sample contains over 100,000 distinct CDR3 sequences, 41% of which appear only once. Sequencing was performed on sorted CD4+, CD8+, or CD8+CD57+ T cells (not recorded which) from PBMCs. These receptors originate from a human donor in good health, serving as a control.

The rearrangement links TRBV19 to TRBJ2-2; D might be TRBD1 (5 bases). The V end lost 5 bases, the J end lost 5 bases, and 12 bases lay between the germline ends. Germline CDR1 and CDR2: LNHDA and SQIVND (reference sequence). The CDR3 has 14 residues. CDR3: CASSAQGWTGELFF. CDR3 nucleotides: TGTGCCAGTAGTGCCCAGGGATGGACCGGGGAGCTGTTTTTT.

This clonotype was detected ten times or more. The DNA is omitted, as the CDR3 cannot be located on it reliably, and the CDR3 follows TCRdb's listing. The chain recombines TRBV7-8 with TRBJ2-7; no check of the table's D call, TRBD2, against the DNA was made. Ends included, the CDR3 has 15 residues. Germline CDR1 is SGHVS and CDR2 is FQNEAQ. This CDR3 reads CASSFRGRSAYEQYF.

The chain recombines TRBV19 with TRBJ1-5, with no clear D. Trimming shortened V by 3 bases and J by 7 bases, and 10 bases separated the two germline ends. Germline V gene sequence: CDR1 LNHDA, CDR2 SQIVND (reference sequence). This CDR3 comprises 13 residues. CDR3 region: CASSMEVWQPQHF. In DNA form, the CDR3 reads TGTGCCAGTAGTATGGAGGTTTGGCAGCCCCAGCATTTT.

This clonotype has ten or more counts. The chain joins TRBV2 to TRBJ2-5; D might be TRBD2 (7 bases). CDR3 length equals 15 residues. The ends were cut back, 6 bases at V and 1 base at J, with 15 bases in the middle. Germline CDR1 reads SNHLY; CDR2 reads FYNNEI. The CDR3 nucleotides are TGTGCCAGCAGAGCCAGGCGGGGGCCCCAAGAGACCCAGTACTTC. This codes for CASRARRGPQETQYF.

This clonotype came up many times. The chain couples TRBV7-2 to TRBJ1-2; D call uncertain. CDR1 is SGHTA, CDR2 FQGNSA, per germline. The CDR3 has 13 residues. V lost 2 bases and J 7 bases, leaving 11 bases between the germline ends. CDR3 residues: CASSLKGVAGYTF. In nucleotides, the CDR3 is TGTGCCAGCAGCTTAAAAGGTGTGGCTGGCTACACCTTC.

This clonotype was seen repeatedly, ten times or more. The J gene is TRBJ2-5, the V gene TRBV5-1; TRBD1 is a possible D gene (5 bases). V was shortened by 4 bases and J by 5 bases, with 15 bases between the two germline ends. The germline CDR1 and CDR2 sequences are SGHRS and YFSETQ. CDR3 length equals 14 residues. The CDR3 region is CASSRGAVGETQYF. DNA for the CDR3: TGCGCCAGCAGCCGTGGGGCAGTCGGGGAGACCCAGTACTTC. The full variable domain, completed using reference TRBV5-1 and TRBJ2-5, is KAGVTQTPRYLIKTRGQQVTLSCSPISGHRSVSWYQQTPGQGLQFLFEYFSETQRNKGNFPGRFSGRQFSNSRSEMNVSTLELGDSALYLCASSRGAVGETQYFGPGTRLLVL.

V gene TRBV29-1 combines with J gene TRBJ2-7, with 9 bases identical to TRBD1. This CDR3 spans 13 amino acids. Germline V lookup: CDR1 SQVTM, CDR2 ANQGSEA. Germline trimming cut 1 base from V and 8 bases from J; bases unmatched to any gene: 6. DNA for the CDR3: TGCAGCGTTGAAGTAGGACAGGGGTACCAGCAGTACTTC. This gives the protein CSVEVGQGYQQYF.

The rearrangement links TRBV19 to TRBJ2-3; D may be TRBD2 (6 bases). CDR3 length: 14 amino acids. CDR1 is LNHDA, CDR2 SQIVND, per germline (reference sequence). The V gene lost 2 bases and the J gene lost 3 bases, with 9 bases spanning the gap. The CDR3 region is CASSIKAGTDTQYF. The CDR3 nucleotides read TGTGCCAGTAGTATAAAGGCGGGGACAGATACGCAGTATTTT.

The chain has TRBV25-1 and TRBJ2-5; D is perhaps TRBD1 or TRBD2 (6 bases each). This CDR3 is built from 16 residues. Trimming took 6 bases from V and 0 from J, leaving 17 bases between them. Germline lookup yields CDR1 MGHDK and CDR2 SYGVNS. CDR3 loop: CASRELGGRDQETQYF. In nucleotides, the CDR3 is TGTGCCAGCAGGGAACTCGGGGGCCGTGACCAAGAGACCCAGTACTTC. Using reference TRBV25-1 and TRBJ2-5 for the parts outside the CDR3, the full variable domain is EADIYQTPRYLVIGTGKKITLECSQTMGHDKMYWYQQDPGMELHLIHYSYGVNSTEKGDLSSESTVSRIRTEHFPLTLESARPSHTSQYLCASRELGGRDQETQYFGPGTRLLVL.

This clonotype was seen only a few times. This chain links TRBV15 with TRBJ1-2; D call uncertain. With 3 bases removed from V and 8 bases from J, the gap between germline ends came to 10 bases. This CDR3 is 12 amino acids long. The germline V gene has CDR1 LNHNV and CDR2 YYDKDF (reference sequence). CDR3 amino acids: CATSSNGVGYTF. Here the CDR3 DNA reads TGTGCCACCAGCAGCAATGGGGTGGGCTACACCTTC.

This clonotype was seen more than once but under ten times. The J gene is TRBJ2-2, the V gene TRBV6-1; TRBD1 matches 8 bases. V dropped 7 bases and J dropped 5; count of bases not matched to a gene: 9. Germline loops: CDR1 MNHNS, CDR2 SASEGT. CDR3 length: 15 amino acids. The CDR3 region is CASKPQGARTGELFF. CDR3 DNA: TGTGCCAGCAAACCCCAGGGGGCTCGGACCGGGGAGCTGTTTTTT.

The V and J genes are TRBV4-3 and TRBJ1-6, with a tentative D call TRBD1 (5 bases). The CDR3 totals 16 residues. CDR1 is LGHNA and CDR2 is YSLEER in the germline V gene. The V end lost 2 bases, the J end lost 8 bases, and 16 bases lay between the germline ends. CDR3 nucleotide sequence: TGCGCCAGCAGCCAATTTGCGGTGACAGAGGATTCACCCCTCCACTTT. Its translation is CASSQFAVTEDSPLHF.

This clonotype occurred a few times. The chain uses TRBV29-1 and TRBJ1-2; TRBD1 might be the D (5 bases). Germline V CDR1 and CDR2: SQVTM, ANQGSEA. The CDR3 length is 11 residues. The V and J ends lost 7 bases and 4 bases respectively, with 10 bases between them. The CDR3 region has the DNA TGCAGCGGTCAGGGCGCCTATGGCTACACCTTC. Its protein product is CSGQGAYGYTF.

Note on this clonotype: Its ends do not fully match the called genes, so a read error is possible. V usage is TRBV9 and J usage is TRBJ1-6, with D unclear. There are 12 residues in the CDR3. Germline V gives CDR1 SGDLS, CDR2 YYNGEE. The CDR3 reads CASSVGNSPHHF. The CDR3 DNA reads as TGTGCCAGCAGCGTGGGGAATTCACCCCACCACTTT.

This clonotype is medium-sized in the sample. The chain joins TRBV10-3 to TRBJ1-1; D not resolved. Between the trimmed V and J ends, which lost 7 bases and 7 bases, there was a span of 10 bases. The germline CDR1 and CDR2 sequences are ENHRY and SYGVKD. The CDR3 is 11 residues long. The CDR3: CAIKEGGEAFF. CDR3 nucleotides: TGTGCCATCAAGGAGGGAGGTGAAGCTTTCTTT.

The CDR3 is CSAFRAGNEQYV. The CDR3 coding sequence is TGCAGTGCCTTCAGGGCAGGGAACGAGCAGTACGTC. J is TRBJ2-7 and V is TRBV20-1, with a possible D match to TRBD1 (5 bases). Trimming cost V 6 bases and J 5 bases, with 14 bases left between them. The germline CDR1 and CDR2 sequences are DFQATT and SNEGSKA (reference sequence). There are 12 residues in the CDR3.

As concerns this clonotype: A read error may account for a junction end that differs from germline. V is TRBV5-8 and J is TRBJ2-1; D possibly matches TRBD1 or TRBD2 (5 bases each). The CDR3 totals 14 residues. CDR1 and CDR2 (germline): SGHTS, YDEGEE. The CDR3 sequence: CASSLRDPHNEQLF. In nucleotides, the CDR3 is TGTGCCAGCAGCTTACGGGACCCACACAATGAGCAGCTCTTC. Complete variable domain (other parts from reference TRBV5-8 and TRBJ2-1): EAGVTQSPTHLIKTRGQQATLRCSPISGHTSVYWYQQALGLGLQFLLWYDEGEERNRGNFPPRFSGRQFPNYSSELNVNALELEDSALYLCASSLRDPHNEQLFGPGTRLTVL.

On this clonotype itself: The conserved final phenylalanine or tryptophan is absent from the CDR3, which likely points to a read error. The chain joins TRBV2 to TRBJ1-1; D is perhaps TRBD1 (5 bases). The CDR3 runs to 12 residues. Germline loops: CDR1 SNHLY, CDR2 FYNNEI. The CDR3 region is CASSTGGTGAFL. CDR3 in DNA: TGTGCCAGCTCAACAGGAGGGACTGGAGCTTTCCTT.

The chain has TRBV19 and TRBJ1-2; 7 bases are a match to TRBD1. Per germline, CDR1 LNHDA and CDR2 SQIVND (reference sequence). The CDR3 sequence is 13 residues long. The V segment lost 7 bases and the J segment 6 bases; nucleotides outside the gene matches: 8. CDR3 DNA sequence: TGTGCCAGTACCGACAGGGTAAGAGATGGCTACACCTTC. Its protein product is CASTDRVRDGYTF.

This clonotype was picked up many times. This chain uses TRBV19 with TRBJ2-2; 9 bases fit TRBD2. The CDR3 covers 15 residues. Germline V lookup: CDR1 LNHDA, CDR2 SQIVND (reference sequence). The V and J ends lost 3 bases and 8 bases, in that order; junction bases with no gene match: 7. CDR3 in amino acids: CASSMPSGALGELFF. CDR3 DNA sequence: TGTGCCAGTAGTATGCCTAGCGGGGCCCTTGGGGAGCTGTTTTTT.

A remark on this clonotype: One end of the junction fails to match germline, which may point to a read error. The chain recombines TRBV5-1 with TRBJ2-7; 9 nucleotides agree with TRBD1. The germline V gene has CDR1 SGHRS and CDR2 YFSETQ. The CDR3 is 14 residues long. The CDR3 loop reads CASTREDRGYERYF. CDR3 bases: TGCGCCAGCACACGTGAGGACAGGGGCTACGAGCGGTACTTC.

CDR3 in amino acids: CASSPEAFF. DNA of the CDR3: TGTGCCAGCAGCCCCGAAGCTTTCTTT. The chain is built from TRBV9 and TRBJ1-1, with D unclear. V lost 4 bases and J 8 bases, leaving 3 bases between the germline ends. The CDR3 has 9 residues. Germline assignment: CDR1 SGDLS and CDR2 YYNGEE. The entire variable domain, with the rest obtained from reference TRBV9 and TRBJ1-1, is as follows: DSGVTQTPKHLITATGQRVTLRCSPRSGDLSVYWYQQSLDQGLQFLIQYYNGEERAKGNILERFSAQQFPDLHSELNLSSLELGDSALYFCASSPEAFFGQGTRLTVV.

This clonotype was detected ten times or more. In DNA form, the CDR3 reads TGTGCCAGCAGCTTAAATTCAAGGGTGGGGGGCTACACCTTC. This encodes CASSLNSRVGGYTF. The chain has TRBV7-2 and TRBJ1-2; no clear D. Germline CDR1 is SGHTA and CDR2 is FQGNSA. The CDR3 is made up of 14 amino acids. V was shortened by 2 bases and J by 8 bases, with 15 bases between the two germline ends.

This clonotype was counted many times. The V call is TRBV5-1, the J call TRBJ1-1; D gene uncertain. The CDR3 covers 14 residues. Per germline, CDR1 SGHRS and CDR2 YFSETQ. Trimming cost V 0 bases and J 0 bases, with 6 bases left between them. CDR3 nucleotide sequence: TGCGCCAGCAGCTTGGGGGCTATGAACACTGAAGCTTTCTTT. Its translation is CASSLGAMNTEAFF.